The present T cell receptor beta chain was sequenced within a study of beta chain features in type 1 diabetes. Study in general: When patients were set against healthy donors, age, gender and cell yields were similar. The study, taken as a whole, reports: Within the patient group, naive, central memory and Treg TCRB repertoires appeared more similar to each other than within healthy donors. A PCR bias possibly favoring shorter templates would apply equally to patients and controls.

There was one heparinised blood draw per donor, averaging about 100 mL. CDR1 SNHLY and CDR2 FYNNEI come from the germline V gene. The ends lost 4 bases at V and 2 bases at J; junction bases unmatched: 4. The CDR3 length is 14 residues. This clone was picked up a small number of times. The antigen remains unidentified. cDNA synthesis used the whole RNA isolate, giving expressed TCRB sequences. The assay was immunoSEQ multiplex PCR, and TCRdb's table has in-frame clones only and misses some. The sample has fewer than 250,000 clones, roughly 9.6% seen once. The receptor was derived from a woman aged 18-35 years in good health. Sequenced: naive CD4+ T cells from blood. The chain combines TRBV2 with TRBJ2-7; 8 bases line up with TRBD1. The CDR3 loop reads CASSVQGEAYEQYF. Here the CDR3 DNA reads TGTGCCAGCAGTGTACAGGGGGAGGCCTACGAGCAGTACTTC.